A selection of T cell receptor beta chains follows, all from one sample in a study of glioma-infiltrating T cells. One entry per CDR3 protein results from TCRdb running MiXCR on the multiplex PCR reads. The data hold under 130,000 distinct CDR3 sequences, with around 28% observed a single time. The sequenced material came from glioma tissue, nonneoplastic brain tissue, or PBMCs (not recorded which). These receptors were obtained from a human donor with low-grade glioma or glioblastoma, undergoing nonglioma brain surgery, or in good health (not recorded which). CDR3s include the opening cysteine and the closing phenylalanine or tryptophan. Each record gives: D gene, V gene, CDR3 protein. D genes are given only for firm matches.

>TRBD1|TRBV2
CASRADRGESGYTF
>.|TRBV20-1
CSARHPGHHNEQFF
>.|TRBV28
CASRKQEVLIGYTF
>.|TRBV29-1
CSVDPGREPGQYF
>TRBD1|TRBV4-1
CASSATGEGKKLFF
>TRBD1|TRBV7-6
CASSWDRRETQYF
>.|TRBV20-1
CSARDQEYTGELFF
>.|TRBV7-9
CASSLSGASDTQYF
>.|TRBV3-1
CASSQENMFTQYF
>TRBD1|TRBV20-1
CSARDPGRGNYGYTF
>.|TRBV12-3/TRBV12-4
CASSLGGPTEAFF
>TRBD1|TRBV7-9
CASSLGKDRAQETQYF
>.|TRBV5-4
CASSSGAGGNYNEQFF
>TRBD1|TRBV19
CASSIDVVEGATNERFF
>.|TRBV6-1
CASSFGQYPNEQFF
>TRBD2|TRBV29-1
CSVERSGGGYNEQFF
>.|TRBV19
CASSIKRGPWQPQHF
>.|TRBV29-1
CSVGLGISGRGYTF
>.|TRBV30
CAWNDRLTDPQHF
>TRBD1|TRBV20-1
CSALLGGPWDEKLFF
>.|TRBV19
CASSISLAADTQYF
>.|TRBV27
CASSFNGVTGELFF
>TRBD2|TRBV12-3/TRBV12-4
CASSPPSGGAYNEQFF
>.|TRBV18
CASSPARAMNTEAFF
>.|TRBV9
CASSVDRTIGTQYF
>.|TRBV4-3
CASSQATGLYRHEQYF
>TRBD2|TRBV4-2
CAGSFVRGGRSEQFF
>.|TRBV7-2
CVSRGGGVLQETQYF
>.|TRBV28
CASSLMAANTEAFF
>TRBD1|TRBV27
CASSLMDRGQPQHF
>.|TRBV27
CASSLVGRSPLHF
>TRBD2|TRBV7-2
CASSFSSGETQYF
>.|TRBV7-2
CASSLIGTLNTQETQYF
>.|TRBV3-1
CASSPPGLGPNTEAFF
>.|TRBV20-1
CSAERDEQFF
>.|TRBV19
CASSIGSLNYGYTF
>.|TRBV19
CASSTDQWNSPLHF
>.|TRBV30
CAWKKSGNTIYF
>.|TRBV7-9
CASSLGGVNQPQHF
>TRBD1|TRBV7-3
CASSSDRGPVFGYTF
>TRBD2|TRBV7-2
CASSLGLAGYNEQFF
>TRBD2|TRBV6-6
CASSYAMASGGSGDTQYF
>TRBD2|TRBV20-1
CSAASGGAKTQYF
>.|TRBV24-1
CATSKTGSYEQYF
>.|TRBV19
CASTFRGAGANVLTF
>.|TRBV12-3/TRBV12-4
CASRVGGGPDTQYF
>.|TRBV6-2/TRBV6-3
CASTELGSFGQFF
>TRBD2|TRBV3-1
CASSPDWGAGGSDEQFF
>.|TRBV6-6
CASSYTLGTNYGYTF
>.|TRBV10-3
CAISDPTVNYGYTF
>.|TRBV4-2
CASSRTAGVSQYF
>.|TRBV12-3/TRBV12-4
CASTPWLNTEAFF
>TRBD1|TRBV7-2
CASSIGQGPDTQYF
>.|TRBV6-1
CASSYIMNTEAFF